A selection of T cell receptor beta chains follows, all from one sample in a study of blood T cell repertoires in COVID-19. Method: immunoSEQ multiplex PCR; TCRdb's copy keeps in-frame clones and lacks some. The sample has under 400,000 clones; more than 70% are singletons. The material sequenced was PBMCs or T cells enriched from blood (not recorded which). The receptors originated from a middle-aged man in a cohort exposed to, infected with or recovered from COVID-19 (not recorded which). Each CDR3 is given with its conserved first and last residue. Fields, in order: V gene, J gene, D gene, clone size, CDR3 protein, CDR3 DNA. A D gene is named only where the DNA matches it firmly. For some rows the clone size is stated as once, few or many, or as a class when expanded; others skip it.

>TRBV6-5|TRBJ1-2|TRBD1|NA
CALRTGTGVFGYTF
TGTGCCCTCAGAACCGGGACAGGGGTCTTTGGCTACACCTTC
>TRBV5-1|TRBJ1-1|NA|NA
CASSFDSMNTEAFF
TGCGCCAGCAGCTTTGACAGCATGAACACTGAAGCTTTCTTT
>TRBV5-1|TRBJ2-2|NA|few
CASSPHSLTGELFF
TGCGCCAGCAGCCCGCACTCCTTAACCGGGGAGCTGTTTTTT
>TRBV30|TRBJ2-6|NA|once
CAWARRGVANVLTF
TGTGCCTGGGCCCGGCGGGGAGTAGCCAACGTCCTGACTTTC
>TRBV5-1|TRBJ2-7|NA|NA
CASSLVLAEDYEQYF
TGCGCCAGCAGCTTGGTTTTGGCAGAAGACTACGAGCAGTACTTC
>TRBV11-2|TRBJ1-6|NA|many
CASSLEPSHNSPLHF
TGTGCCAGCAGCTTAGAACCCAGTCATAATTCACCCCTCCACTTT
>TRBV27|TRBJ1-1|NA|NA
CASSLGRETEAFF
TGTGCCAGCAGTTTAGGCCGGGAGACTGAAGCTTTCTTT
>TRBV19|TRBJ1-1|NA|few
CASARQRYTEAFF
TGTGCCAGTGCGCGACAGCGATACACTGAAGCTTTCTTT
>TRBV30|TRBJ2-1|TRBD2|NA
CAWSGIGGRADEQFF
TGTGCCTGGAGTGGGATCGGCGGGAGGGCTGATGAGCAGTTCTTC
>TRBV12-5|TRBJ2-2|TRBD2|NA
CASGLSGSTGELFF
TGTGCTAGTGGCCTTAGCGGGAGCACCGGGGAGCTGTTTTTT
>TRBV11-2|TRBJ1-1|TRBD1|NA
CASSPLTGGARNTEAFF
TGTGCCAGCAGCCCCCTCACAGGGGGCGCCCGGAACACTGAAGCTTTCTTT